Sequencing of this T cell receptor beta chain was carried out in a study of memory CD4+ T cells and cytomegalovirus serostatus. Broader study findings: Median bootstrapped AUC for CMV status was about 0.95 originally, 0.75 to 0.91 US-trained. About 40% of the roughly 150 known CMV-associated TCRbeta sequences appeared in CD4+ memory.

Assay: immunoSEQ multiplex PCR; the TCRdb copy retains only in-frame clones and omits some. This sample has some 48,000 clones, with around 78% found just once. Germline V gives CDR1 SQVTM, CDR2 ANQGSEA. Trimming pared 3 bases from V and 6 bases from J, leaving 21 bases between. This CDR3 has 15 residues. Single viable CD3+CD4+CD8-CD45RO+ cells were sorted as the memory CD4+ T cells. In this sample, this clone turned up a few times. What it binds is unknown. The source is an adult in good health and CMV-seronegative. The chain is built from TRBV29-1 and TRBJ2-7; possibly TRBD1 for D (7 bases). The sequenced sample consisted of memory CD4+ T cells from blood. The CDR3 nucleotides are TGCAGCGTTGATGGCGGGACAGCAACTAGCAGCGAGCAGTACTTC. It is translated as CSVDGGTATSSEQYF.